The text below deals with one T cell receptor beta chain. Germline V CDR1 and CDR2: MNHEY, SMNVEV (reference sequence). The J segment lost 5 bases and the V segment lost 2 bases, leaving 6 bases of the junction unmatched. This CDR3 has 15 residues. The sample belongs to a study of T cell changes during pregnancy in multiple sclerosis. The protocol was immunoSEQ multiplex PCR, while the TCRdb copy is restricted to in-frame clones and leaves out a portion. The table includes 75,000 to 80,000 clones, around 91% detected once. This chain links TRBV27 with TRBJ2-3; 8 nucleotides align to TRBD2. The TCR comes from a female donor with multiple sclerosis, enrolled in a pregnancy study. The sequencing used peripheral blood, collected before pregnancy. The CDR3 region is CASSLRPGGGDTQYF. In DNA, the CDR3 is TGTGCCAGCAGTTTAAGGCCGGGGGGGGGAGATACGCAGTATTTT.